This T cell receptor beta chain was retrieved from a study of T-cell reconstitution after alpha-beta-depleted transplantation in children. Findings of the study overall: Surviving recipient cells, namely T cells and thymic progenitors, were the source of high day-60 TCRbeta diversity in some patients. Newly made T cells mostly supplied T-cell counts and diversity one year after transplant. Reportedly, alpha-beta T cells present about two months post-transplant originated from several hundred expanded clones of graft origin.

This clonotype was seen more than once but under ten times. What it binds is unknown. CDR1 is SGHVS, CDR2 FQNEAQ, per germline. This CDR3 is 17 amino acids long. V lost 3 bases to trimming and J lost 6 bases, with 21 bases between them. The TCRbeta library incorporated unique molecular identifiers. Each CDR3 protein is one row after TCRdb ran MiXCR on the PCR reads. The repertoire has fewer than 250,000 distinct CDR3 sequences, 17% of them found once; the top ten carry about 39%. This chain joins TRBV7-8 and TRBJ2-1; a weak D match, TRBD2 (6 bases). Specimen: PBMCs, mostly from graft donor cells, collected 360 days after TCRalphabeta/CD19-depleted stem cell transplant. The receptor was derived from a male patient under 10 years old who had a stem cell transplant for acute lymphoblastic leukemia, so the T cells may come from the graft donor. DNA for the CDR3: TGTGCCAGCAGCTTTTTAACTCGGGACTCGCCCCCCAATGAGCAGTTCTTC. Its translation is CASSFLTRDSPPNEQFF.